This T cell receptor (beta chain) is drawn from a study of cytotoxic CD8 clonotypes in ibrutinib-treated CLL. Study information: The patient breakdown showed roughly 10 relapsed/refractory and under 16 treatment-naive cases, with about 18 IGHV unmutated.

TCRdb's table, derived via immunoSEQ multiplex PCR, lists solely in-frame clones and lacks some. The table records around 30,000 clones, approximately 57% of them present only once. To note about this clone: The antigen is not known.

Overall study findings and caveats: With treatment, public clonotypes, which were uncommon, either contracted or remained stable. Clonality rose at ibrutinib response and fell back toward baseline at progression. Patients had baseline clonality above age-matched healthy donors, and this clonality moved with circulating CD8+ T-cell counts.

Trimming removed 4 bases from V and 6 bases from J, with 15 bases in between. From germline, CDR1 is MDHEN and CDR2 SYDVKM. The CDR3 covers 14 residues. The chain links TRBV28 to TRBJ1-2, with D perhaps TRBD1 (5 bases). Sequenced here: PBMCs, sampled before ibrutinib treatment. This clonotype was obtained from a human donor with chronic lymphocytic leukemia. CDR3 sequence: CASSSGRGWNGYTF. CDR3 nucleotides: TGTGCCAGCAGTTCTGGGAGGGGTTGGAATGGCTACACCTTC.